One TCR beta chain is described in this entry. Its matching antigen is unknown. This entry comes from a study of persistence of HIV-infected CD4 T cells. Turning to the study itself: The sample holds CD4+ T cells responsive to CMV or HIV-1 Gag. A median of 8 years of suppressive ART preceded sampling.

The CDR3 sequence is 16 residues long. With 0 bases clipped from V and 4 bases from J, the junction kept 6 bases outside the gene matches. CDR1 and CDR2 (germline): KGHSH, LQKENI. Lysates of CMV-infected fibroblasts at 10 ug/mL stimulated these cells. CD40L/CD69 double-negative CD45RO-high memory CD4+ T cells were collected. Plasma HIV-1 RNA stayed below 50 copies/mL for at least 4 years. For about 20 hours, CD8-depleted PBMCs received anti-CD28/CD49d costimulation, a CD40-blocking antibody and enfuvirtide. The immunoSEQ assay was version 4, run in survey mode. This table comes from immunoSEQ multiplex PCR, and its TCRdb copy is limited to in-frame clones, with some not included. The sample shows 37,000 or so clones, roughly 80% of them seen only once.

The chain is built from TRBV18 and TRBJ2-3; 8 positions agree with TRBD2. This clonotype originated in an adult man with HIV who was CMV-seropositive. The source was CD4+ T cells sorted from PBMCs after approximately 19-hour stimulation, collected from a patient who received antiretroviral therapy. The CDR3 loop reads CASSPPTGGGPDTQYF. The CDR3 bases are TGTGCCAGCTCACCACCGACGGGGGGGGGCCCAGATACGCAGTATTTT.